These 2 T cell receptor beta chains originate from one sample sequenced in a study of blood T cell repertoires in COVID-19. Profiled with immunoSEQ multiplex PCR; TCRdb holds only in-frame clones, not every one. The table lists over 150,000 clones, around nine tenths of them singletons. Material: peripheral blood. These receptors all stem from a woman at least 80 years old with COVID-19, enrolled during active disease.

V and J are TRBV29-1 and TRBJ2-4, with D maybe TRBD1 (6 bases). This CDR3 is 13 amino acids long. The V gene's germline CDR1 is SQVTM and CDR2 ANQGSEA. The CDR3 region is CAGQPDPQNIQYF. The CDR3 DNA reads TGCGCCGGACAGCCCGATCCCCAAAACATTCAGTACTTC.

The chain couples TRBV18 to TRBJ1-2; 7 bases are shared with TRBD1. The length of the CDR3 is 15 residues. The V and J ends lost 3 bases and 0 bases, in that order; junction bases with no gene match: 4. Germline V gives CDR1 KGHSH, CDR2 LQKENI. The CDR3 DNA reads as TGTGCCAGCTCACCCCCGGGACAGCCTAACTATGGCTACACCTTC. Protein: CASSPPGQPNYGYTF.